These T cell receptor beta chains were read from a single sample in a study of cytomegalovirus exposure and HLA in healthy donors. Libraries were prepared by immunoSEQ multiplex PCR; TCRdb keeps only in-frame clonotypes and omits some of them. This table has about 190,000 clones, about 81% appearing once. Source material: PBMCs. These receptors all come from a woman in her late teens or twenties in good health and CMV-seropositive. CDR3s leave out the opening cysteine and the closing phenylalanine or tryptophan.

v_call: TRBV27; cdr3_length: 14; j_call: TRBJ1-4; cdr3_aa: ASTSIDRAENEKLF
v_call: TRBV28; cdr3_length: 13; j_call: TRBJ2-7; cdr3_aa: ASTVWDSETYEQY
v_call: TRBV11-2; cdr3_length: 12; j_call: TRBJ2-3; cdr3_aa: ASSLSGGADTQY
v_call: TRBV9; cdr3_length: 10; j_call: TRBJ2-2; cdr3_aa: ASSEWSGELF
v_call: TRBV5-1; cdr3_length: 12; j_call: TRBJ1-1; cdr3_aa: ASSLDGTEYGAF
v_call: TRBV5-5; cdr3_length: 11; j_call: TRBJ1-1; cdr3_aa: ASSLGLGSPAF
v_call: TRBV6-6; cdr3_length: 14; j_call: TRBJ2-2; cdr3_aa: ASSYLPDRAAGELF
v_call: TRBV10-3; cdr3_length: 12; j_call: TRBJ2-7; cdr3_aa: AISEPGGNYEQY
v_call: TRBV4-1; cdr3_length: 16; j_call: TRBJ2-6; cdr3_aa: ASSQRGQGTSGANVLT
v_call: TRBV29-1; cdr3_length: 10; j_call: TRBJ1-5; cdr3_aa: SVQTAGQPQH
v_call: TRBV6-5; cdr3_length: 14; j_call: TRBJ2-1; cdr3_aa: ASSYSNGGPVNEQF
v_call: TRBV12-1; cdr3_length: 14; j_call: TRBJ1-6; cdr3_aa: ASSPSGSSYNSPLH
v_call: TRBV30; cdr3_length: 12; j_call: TRBJ1-2; cdr3_aa: AWSVPGVFYGYT
v_call: TRBV5-1; cdr3_length: 12; j_call: TRBJ2-5; cdr3_aa: ASSLGTDRETQY
v_call: TRBV4-1; cdr3_length: 14; j_call: TRBJ2-1; cdr3_aa: ASSLLGTRWAREQF
v_call: TRBV19; cdr3_length: 12; j_call: TRBJ1-6; cdr3_aa: ASRIQGDSSPLH
v_call: TRBV6-5; cdr3_length: 14; j_call: .; cdr3_aa: ASSYSTSGGPYEQY
v_call: TRBV5-1; cdr3_length: 17; j_call: TRBJ1-6; cdr3_aa: ASSWTGEELGSYNSPLH
v_call: TRBV9; cdr3_length: 13; j_call: TRBJ2-7; cdr3_aa: ASSVSSGVSYEQY
v_call: TRBV7-9; cdr3_length: 14; j_call: TRBJ1-5; cdr3_aa: ASSIPTGGPNQPQH
v_call: TRBV5-6; cdr3_length: 12; j_call: TRBJ1-5; cdr3_aa: ASSLGLYNQPQH
v_call: TRBV2; cdr3_length: 12; j_call: TRBJ2-3; cdr3_aa: ATTRDRGTDTQY
v_call: TRBV12-2; cdr3_length: 10; j_call: TRBJ1-1; cdr3_aa: ASRSSNTEAF
v_call: TRBV28; cdr3_length: 13; j_call: TRBJ2-5; cdr3_aa: ASTLGGVRGETQY
v_call: TRBV7-9; cdr3_length: 14; j_call: TRBJ2-2; cdr3_aa: ASSHKRGGHGGELF
v_call: TRBV6-1; cdr3_length: 13; j_call: TRBJ2-2; cdr3_aa: ASSEAPGDTGELF
v_call: TRBV29-1; cdr3_length: 13; j_call: TRBJ1-6; cdr3_aa: SVGGGQRIHSPLH
v_call: TRBV15; cdr3_length: 13; j_call: TRBJ2-1; cdr3_aa: ATSRGGGAQYEQF
v_call: TRBV4-2; cdr3_length: 12; j_call: TRBJ2-3; cdr3_aa: ASSPGEQGDTQY
v_call: TRBV7-2; cdr3_length: 12; j_call: TRBJ2-3; cdr3_aa: ASSLARNTDTQY
v_call: TRBV7-9; cdr3_length: 14; j_call: TRBJ2-5; cdr3_aa: SSSSFTSGGRETQY